One sample yielded the 3 T cell receptor beta chains listed below, sequenced in a study of shared T cell receptors in the human thymus. Method: immunoSEQ multiplex PCR; TCRdb's copy keeps in-frame clones and lacks some. Among hundreds of thousands of clones, roughly 90% were seen once, and the ten largest hold 0.0085% to 0.012%. The same data also went into a second study, on human thymus T cells.

The sequenced sample was thymocytes. These receptors originate from a boy less than two years old with a congenital heart defect.

This chain uses TRBV30 with TRBJ2-7; 15 nucleotides align to TRBD2. Germline V gene lookup returns CDR1 GTSNPN and CDR2 SVGIG (reference sequence). The CDR3 contains 18 residues. V dropped 1 base and J dropped 5; count of bases not matched to a gene: 12. Here the CDR3 reads CAWSEKTGTSGRFNEQYF. CDR3 in DNA: TGTGCCTGGAGTGAGAAAACCGGGACTAGCGGGAGGTTCAACGAGCAGTACTTC.

This chain connects TRBV30 to TRBJ1-2, with TRBD1 matching 8 bases. Per the germline V gene, CDR1 is GTSNPN and CDR2 is SVGIG (reference sequence). The junction had 6 bases not matched to a gene; V was cut back by 8 bases and J by 4 bases. The CDR3 is made up of 12 amino acids. The chain's CDR3 is CAHRGFPYGYTF. The CDR3 nucleotides read TGTGCCCACAGGGGGTTCCCCTATGGCTACACCTTC.

The gene calls are TRBV28 and TRBJ2-1, with TRBD2 matching over 8 bases. The V gene end was trimmed by 6 bases and the J gene end by 7 bases; junction bases not matched to a gene: 8. Germline CDR1 is MDHEN and CDR2 is SYDVKM. The CDR3 runs 14 residues. As DNA, the CDR3 is TGTGCCAGCAGAGGCGGGAGGCTTCAGAATGAGCAGTTCTTC. This sequence encodes CASRGGRLQNEQFF.